A selection of T cell receptor beta chains follows, all from one sample in a study of human T cells and chemical hapten exposure. TCRdb independently ran MiXCR on the RACE reads; one entry per CDR3 protein. Of a few hundred thousand distinct CDR3 sequences in the sample, over 6% were seen once. Sequenced here: whole blood, sampled in connection with sensitization to the hapten diphenylcyclopropenone (DPC). These receptors originate from a woman aged 18-29 years with alopecia areata. Some clones in this sample may be carry-over from other donors' samples. The CDR3 runs from the conserved cysteine through the conserved F or W. Fields, in order: J gene, CDR3 length, V gene, clone size, D gene, CDR3 DNA, CDR3 protein. D genes are given only for firm matches. The size of a clone is reported for some rows only, either as once, few or many, or as a class for expanded clones.

J gene: TRBJ1-5; CDR3 length: 18; V gene: TRBV5-6; clone size: few; D gene: TRBD1; CDR3 DNA: TGTGCCAGCAGCTTGTCCCCTTCAGGGACAGGGATGAATCAGCCCCAGCATTTT; CDR3 protein: CASSLSPSGTGMNQPQHF
J gene: TRBJ2-2; CDR3 length: 14; V gene: TRBV5-1; clone size: NA; D gene: NA; CDR3 DNA: TGCGCCAGCAGAGGGACGATGAACACCGGGGAGCTGTTTTTT; CDR3 protein: CASRGTMNTGELFF
J gene: TRBJ1-5; CDR3 length: 13; V gene: TRBV18; clone size: NA; D gene: NA; CDR3 DNA: TGTGCCAGCTCCACGGCGGGTGATCAGCCCCAGCATTTT; CDR3 protein: CASSTAGDQPQHF
J gene: TRBJ2-7; CDR3 length: 15; V gene: TRBV3-1; clone size: NA; D gene: TRBD1; CDR3 DNA: TGTGCCAGCAGCCAACCCGGGACAGGATTATACGAGCAGTACTTC; CDR3 protein: CASSQPGTGLYEQYF
J gene: TRBJ1-6; CDR3 length: 16; V gene: TRBV28; clone size: many; D gene: TRBD1; CDR3 DNA: TGTGCCAGCAGTGACTTGCGGACAGGGGAAAATTCACCCCTCCACTTT; CDR3 protein: CASSDLRTGENSPLHF
J gene: TRBJ1-2; CDR3 length: 16; V gene: TRBV28; clone size: many; D gene: NA; CDR3 DNA: TGTGCCAGCAGTGGGGGGGACACCCTCTCTCTCTATGGCTACACCTTC; CDR3 protein: CASSGGDTLSLYGYTF
J gene: TRBJ1-5; CDR3 length: 13; V gene: TRBV6-2/TRBV6-3; clone size: NA; D gene: TRBD1; CDR3 DNA: TGTGCCAGCAACAGGGGAATCGATCAGCCCCAGCATTTT; CDR3 protein: CASNRGIDQPQHF
J gene: TRBJ1-2; CDR3 length: 12; V gene: TRBV18; clone size: many; D gene: NA; CDR3 DNA: TGTGCCAGCTCACCACCAAGCTATGGCTACACCTTC; CDR3 protein: CASSPPSYGYTF
J gene: TRBJ1-6; CDR3 length: 14; V gene: TRBV25-1; clone size: many; D gene: TRBD1; CDR3 DNA: TGTGCCAGCATAAGGACAGGGGGTAATTCACCCCTCCACTTT; CDR3 protein: CASIRTGGNSPLHF
J gene: TRBJ2-5; CDR3 length: 13; V gene: TRBV6-2/TRBV6-3; clone size: many; D gene: NA; CDR3 DNA: TGTGCCAGCAGTTACTCGTACCAAGAGACCCAGTACTTC; CDR3 protein: CASSYSYQETQYF
J gene: TRBJ2-6; CDR3 length: 15; V gene: TRBV6-2/TRBV6-3; clone size: many; D gene: NA; CDR3 DNA: TGTGCCAGCAGTTACAGGGACTCTGGGGCCAACGTCCTGACTTTC; CDR3 protein: CASSYRDSGANVLTF